One and the same sample provided the 30 T cell receptor beta chains below, sequenced in a study of PD-1 blockade in classical Hodgkin lymphoma. The time point here: newly diagnosed, previously untreated cHL patient sample. Thawed PBMCs yielded CD4+ T cells through magnetic negative selection. Profiling relied on immunoSEQ multiplex PCR, and the TCRdb table lists in-frame clones only, not all of them. The repertoire has 20,000 to 25,000 clones, 90% to 95% of them found once; the top ten carry roughly 0.38%. What was sequenced was CD4+ T cells from blood. All receptors come from a human donor with classical Hodgkin lymphoma.

This rearrangement joins TRBV19 to TRBJ1-1, with TRBD1 matching 7 bases. From germline, CDR1 is LNHDA and CDR2 SQIVND (reference sequence). Unmatched junction bases numbered 11, after V lost 6 bases and J lost 1 base. This CDR3 region has 16 residues. The CDR3 region is CASSIFMAGGNTEAFF. Here the CDR3 DNA reads TGTGCCAGTAGCATTTTTATGGCAGGGGGGAACACTGAAGCTTTCTTT.

V and J are TRBV19 and TRBJ2-5, with TRBD1 identical over 8 bases. Trimming at V came to 11 bases and at J to 0 bases, leaving 11 bases not matched to a gene. Germline V gives CDR1 LNHDA, CDR2 SQIVND (reference sequence). CDR3 size: 15 residues. The DNA of the CDR3 is TGTGCCTGTGGTGGTAACAGGGGGTACCAAGAGACCCAGTACTTC. It encodes CACGGNRGYQETQYF.

This chain uses TRBV10-3 with TRBJ2-1; 16 bases agree with TRBD2. Looked up from germline, CDR1 is ENHRY and CDR2 is SYGVKD. This CDR3 region has 20 residues. J gave up 4 bases and V 7 bases, and 16 bases lay outside the gene matches. CDR3 amino acids: CAIKGPPGLAGGQGYNEQFF. CDR3 bases: TGTGCCATCAAAGGACCTCCGGGACTAGCGGGAGGGCAGGGTTACAATGAGCAGTTCTTC.

The rearrangement links TRBV6-4 to TRBJ1-5, with 7 positions matching TRBD1. Trimming removed 5 bases from V and 3 bases from J; junction bases left unmatched: 10. Germline CDR1 and CDR2: MRHNA and SNTAGT. The length of the CDR3 is 16 residues. The CDR3 sequence: CASSPRDRSYNQPQHF. The CDR3 DNA reads as TGTGCCAGCAGTCCCCGGGACAGAAGCTACAATCAGCCCCAGCATTTT.

The chain uses TRBV28 and TRBJ2-1, with a possible D match to TRBD1 (6 bases). Germline CDR1 MDHEN, CDR2 SYDVKM. The CDR3 runs 16 residues. Trimming removed 5 bases from V and 5 bases from J, with 19 bases in between. The CDR3: CASSPHNGQTNNEQFF. CDR3 DNA sequence: TGTGCCAGCAGTCCCCACAATGGACAGACGAACAATGAGCAGTTCTTC.

The chain joins TRBV6-1 to TRBJ1-5, with TRBD1 matching over 9 bases. Germline assignment: CDR1 MNHNS and CDR2 SASEGT. The length of the CDR3 is 13 residues. The J segment lost 4 bases and the V segment lost 6 bases, leaving 1 base of the junction unmatched. In DNA, the CDR3 is TGTGCCAGCAGGGGGACAGGGAATCAGCCCCAGCATTTT. It translates to CASRGTGNQPQHF.

This chain links TRBV6-6 with TRBJ2-3; D perhaps matches TRBD2 (7 bases). Germline V gene sequence: CDR1 MNHNY, CDR2 SVGAGI (reference sequence). V lost 6 bases and J lost 2, with 15 bases in between. The CDR3 runs 15 residues. The CDR3 nucleotides are TGTGCCAGCAGGCAACGGGGGGCATTCACAGATACGCAGTATTTT. It encodes CASRQRGAFTDTQYF.

The chain uses TRBV5-6 and TRBJ1-2; D is possibly TRBD1 (5 bases). This CDR3 has 14 residues. The V end was cut by 1 base, the J end by 4 bases, with 11 bases between. Germline lookup yields CDR1 SGHDT and CDR2 YYEEEE. CDR3 sequence: CASSLPGPPYGYTF. CDR3 nucleotides: TGTGCCAGCAGCTTGCCAGGGCCGCCCTATGGCTACACCTTC.

The chain carries TRBV5-1 and TRBJ1-6, with 8 nucleotides matching TRBD1. This CDR3 has 17 residues. Germline assignment: CDR1 SGHRS and CDR2 YFSETQ. V gave up 2 bases and J gave up 4 bases; unmatched junction bases: 8. As DNA, the CDR3 is TGCGCCAGCAGCTTACTAAGCAGGGGGCAATATAATTCACCCCTCCACTTT. This gives the protein CASSLLSRGQYNSPLHF.

V is TRBV11-3 and J is TRBJ1-3; the match to TRBD1 covers 9 bases. Per the germline V gene, CDR1 is SGHNT and CDR2 is YENEEA. The CDR3 totals 15 residues. With 5 bases clipped from V and 4 bases from J, the junction kept 6 bases outside the gene matches. The CDR3 DNA reads as TGTGCCAGCAGCCCGGGACAGGGAGACGGAAACACCATATATTTT. Its translation is CASSPGQGDGNTIYF. Full variable domain (missing parts from reference TRBV11-3 and TRBJ1-3): EAGVVQSPRYKIIEKKQPVAFWCNPISGHNTLYWYLQNLGQGPELLIRYENEEAVDDSQLPKDRFSAERLKGVDSTLKIQPAELGDSAVYLCASSPGQGDGNTIYFGEGSWLTVV.

The rearrangement links TRBV18 to TRBJ1-3, with 9 bases that match TRBD1. V lost 3 bases, J lost 3 bases, and 6 bases stayed unmatched. The germline V gene has CDR1 KGHSH and CDR2 LQKENI. The CDR3 length is 16 residues. CDR3 DNA: TGTGCCAGCTCACCGGTACAGGGGGCGAGTGGAAACACCATATATTTT. Protein sequence: CASSPVQGASGNTIYF.

The chain has TRBV7-3 and TRBJ2-1, with 9 positions matching TRBD2. V dropped 3 bases and J dropped 2; count of bases not matched to a gene: 2. The CDR3 consists of 15 residues. Germline loops: CDR1 SGHTA, CDR2 FQGTGA. Here the CDR3 reads CASSFSGGAYNEQFF. CDR3 nucleotides: TGTGCCAGCAGCTTTAGCGGGGGTGCCTACAATGAGCAGTTCTTC.

This chain joins TRBV18 and TRBJ1-2, with D perhaps matching TRBD1 (5 bases). In germline, CDR1 is KGHSH, CDR2 LQKENI. The length of the CDR3 is 17 residues. Trimming pared 3 bases from V and 0 bases from J, leaving 17 bases between. CDR3 sequence (DNA): TGTGCCAGCTCACCCAACCGCGGGACGGGCTCTAACTATGGCTACACCTTC. It specifies CASSPNRGTGSNYGYTF.

This clone was observed a single time. J is TRBJ2-3 and V is TRBV10-3; D not resolved. CDR3 length equals 15 residues. Between the trimmed V and J ends, which lost 4 bases and 5 bases, there was a span of 16 bases. Germline assignment: CDR1 ENHRY and CDR2 SYGVKD. CDR3: CAISGPTSDGDTQYF. For the CDR3, the DNA is TGTGCCATCAGTGGGCCTACCTCAGATGGAGATACGCAGTATTTT.

The chain carries TRBV7-9 and TRBJ2-5; 8 positions agree with TRBD1. CDR1 and CDR2 from the germline V gene are SEHNR and FQNEAQ (reference sequence). The ends lost 4 bases at V and 2 bases at J; junction bases unmatched: 3. The length of the CDR3 is 14 residues. The CDR3, as DNA: TGTGCCAGCAGCTGGTGGGACAGGCAAGAGACCCAGTACTTC. As protein: CASSWWDRQETQYF.

The chain employs TRBV2 and TRBJ2-3; D is undetermined. Germline assignment: CDR1 SNHLY and CDR2 FYNNEI. The CDR3 sequence is 11 residues long. The ends were cut back, 1 base at V and 7 bases at J, with 3 bases in the middle. CDR3: CASSEVYTQYF. CDR3 in DNA: TGTGCCAGCAGTGAAGTTTATACGCAGTATTTT.

The rearrangement uses TRBV5-4 and TRBJ2-2; 10 nucleotides agree with TRBD2. The V and J ends lost 10 bases and 4 bases, in that order; junction bases with no gene match: 10. The CDR3 consists of 15 residues. Germline assignment: CDR1 SGHNT and CDR2 YYREEE (reference sequence). The CDR3 region is CAGLTSGDPTGELFF. DNA of the CDR3: TGTGCCGGGCTCACTAGCGGGGACCCCACCGGGGAGCTGTTTTTT.

The chain recombines TRBV28 with TRBJ1-1; no clear D. This CDR3 region has 12 residues. Germline V CDR1 and CDR2: MDHEN, SYDVKM. CDR3 in amino acids: CATDPSNTEAFF. CDR3 DNA sequence: TGTGCTACGGACCCCTCGAACACTGAAGCTTTCTTT. Together with reference TRBV28 and TRBJ1-1, the CDR3 gives the full variable domain: DVKVTQSSRYLVKRTGEKVFLECVQDMDHENMFWYRQDPGLGLRLIYFSYDVKMKEKGDIPEGYSVSREKKERFSLILESASTNQTSMYLCATDPSNTEAFFGQGTRLTVV.

The V call is TRBV6-1, the J call TRBJ2-5; 7 bases map to TRBD1. This CDR3 comprises 16 residues. CDR1 and CDR2 (germline): MNHNS, SASEGT. Trimming cost V 3 bases and J 5 bases; bases outside gene matches: 12. The CDR3 coding sequence is TGTGCCAGCAGTGAGGGGGACAGCCCGCCCGGGGAGACCCAGTACTTC. Translated, it gives CASSEGDSPPGETQYF.

The V gene is TRBV27, the J gene TRBJ1-2; TRBD1 agrees at 9 bases. V lost 2 bases, J lost 3 bases, and 7 bases stayed unmatched. There are 16 residues in the CDR3. Germline values: CDR1 MNHEY, CDR2 SMNVEV (reference sequence). The CDR3 coding sequence is TGTGCCAGCAGTTTAAAGGGACAGGGCACATACTATGGCTACACCTTC. Its translation is CASSLKGQGTYYGYTF.

This chain connects TRBV6-1 to TRBJ2-5, with D maybe TRBD2 (6 bases). The V end was cut by 10 bases, the J end by 5 bases, with 20 bases between. The CDR3 is 14 residues long. From germline, CDR1 is MNHNS and CDR2 SASEGT. The CDR3 nucleotides read TGTGCCACCACCTTCCGCGGGGCGCAGGAGACCCAGTACTTC. Amino acid sequence: CATTFRGAQETQYF.

This clone was counted between two and nine times. The CDR3 spells CASSHKDSLGVHGYTF. The DNA of the CDR3 is TGTGCCAGCAGCCATAAGGACAGCCTGGGGGTACATGGCTACACCTTC. The V and J genes are TRBV7-6 and TRBJ1-2, with D possibly matching TRBD1 (6 bases). CDR3 length equals 16 residues. Between the trimmed V and J ends, which lost 5 bases and 6 bases, there was a span of 22 bases. Germline assignment: CDR1 SGHVS and CDR2 FNYEAQ.

This clone has a handful of counts. CDR3 in DNA: TGCAGTGCTAGTTCAGGGATCTTGGGGTACTTC. Translating gives CSASSGILGYF. This chain connects TRBV20-1 to TRBJ2-7; possible D gene TRBD1, 5 bases. Germline-derived CDR1 and CDR2 are DFQATT and SNEGSKA (reference sequence). The CDR3 length is 11 residues. Trimming removed 3 bases from V and 12 bases from J, with 15 bases in between.

Here the CDR3 reads CASSRGTVNYGYTF. In DNA, the CDR3 is TGTGCCAGCAGCCGCGGGACGGTTAACTATGGCTACACCTTC. The rearrangement joins TRBV7-9 to TRBJ1-2; possibly TRBD1 for D (5 bases). Germline V gene sequence: CDR1 SEHNR, CDR2 FQNEAQ (reference sequence). V lost 5 bases and J 1 base, leaving 11 bases between the germline ends. This CDR3 comprises 14 residues.

This clone was found once. The chain uses TRBV5-8 and TRBJ2-7; D gene uncertain. Trimming took 2 bases from V and 1 from J, leaving 10 bases between them. This CDR3 is built from 14 residues. CDR1 and CDR2 from the germline V gene are SGHTS and YDEGEE. DNA for the CDR3: TGTGCCAGCAGCTTTTTGGACGGTTCCTACGAGCAGTACTTC. The encoded protein is CASSFLDGSYEQYF.

The gene calls are TRBV28 and TRBJ2-7, with 7 bases that match TRBD2. Germline trimming cut 2 bases from V and 2 bases from J; bases unmatched to any gene: 3. Germline CDR1 and CDR2: MDHEN and SYDVKM. This CDR3 is 14 amino acids long. CDR3 nucleotide sequence: TGTGCCAGCAGTTTAGGGGGGGATGCCTACGAGCAGTACTTC. Protein: CASSLGGDAYEQYF.

This chain links TRBV5-1 with TRBJ2-1; the match to TRBD2 covers 9 bases. The CDR3 has 16 amino acids. The germline V gene has CDR1 SGHRS and CDR2 YFSETQ. Trimming at V came to 0 bases and at J to 10 bases, leaving 11 bases not matched to a gene. DNA for the CDR3: TGCGCCAGCAGCTTGGATCCGGGACTAGCCGTCGGGGAGCAGTTCTTC. Encoded protein: CASSLDPGLAVGEQFF.

The CDR3 bases are TGTGCCAGCAGTGTCACAGGGAGACCTGGAAACACCATATATTTT. This translates into CASSVTGRPGNTIYF. This chain connects TRBV6-5 to TRBJ1-3; weak D call: TRBD1 (6 bases). The CDR3 has 15 amino acids. CDR1 and CDR2 (germline): MNHEY, SVGAGI. Trimming pared 5 bases from V and 2 bases from J, leaving 13 bases between.

The chain couples TRBV5-1 to TRBJ2-5; TRBD2 matches 8 bases. CDR1 and CDR2 from the germline V gene are SGHRS and YFSETQ. Losses at the gene ends were 4 bases for V and 6 bases for J; bases not matched to a gene: 11. CDR3 length equals 15 residues. In DNA, the CDR3 is TGCGCCAGCAGCGGAGAAGCGGGAGTCGGAAAGACCCAGTACTTC. This encodes CASSGEAGVGKTQYF.

This clone was found a few times. CDR3 protein: CASSAEGARSGNTIYF. CDR3 DNA: TGTGCCAGCAGTGCCGAGGGGGCAAGGTCTGGAAACACCATATATTTT. This chain links TRBV2 with TRBJ1-3, with 7 positions matching TRBD1. CDR3 length equals 16 residues. The J segment lost 1 base and the V segment lost 4 bases, leaving 7 bases of the junction unmatched. Germline V gene lookup returns CDR1 SNHLY and CDR2 FYNNEI.